These 3 T cell receptor beta chains share one sample of origin, sequenced in a study of cytotoxic CD8 clonotypes in ibrutinib-treated CLL. TCRdb's table, derived via immunoSEQ multiplex PCR, lists solely in-frame clones and lacks some. The data hold around 250,000 clones, with around three quarters observed a single time. The source material was PBMCs, sampled after 24 months of ibrutinib treatment. Receptor source: a human donor with chronic lymphocytic leukemia.

This chain links TRBV4-1 with TRBJ2-7; D unclear. Trimming left V 4 bases short and J 5 bases short, with 18 bases between. The CDR3 loop spans 15 amino acids. The germline CDR1 and CDR2 sequences are MGHRA and YSYEKL. The CDR3 coding sequence is TGCGCCAGCAGCCCAGAAAGACTGGGATGGGACGAGCAGTACTTC. This translates into CASSPERLGWDEQYF.

The table lists this clone with a count of one. CDR3 coding DNA: TGCGCCAGCAGCTTGGGACGGGATCTCCAAGAGACCCAGTACTTC. This sequence encodes CASSLGRDLQETQYF. This chain links TRBV5-1 with TRBJ2-5; a possible D gene is TRBD2 (5 bases). The CDR3 sequence is 15 residues long. The V gene lost 0 bases and the J gene lost 1 base, with 10 bases spanning the gap. Germline CDR1 SGHRS, CDR2 YFSETQ.

The chain combines TRBV5-6 with TRBJ1-3; D is perhaps TRBD1 (5 bases). The germline CDR1 and CDR2 sequences are SGHDT and YYEEEE. The CDR3 is made up of 17 amino acids. The V gene lost 3 bases and the J gene lost 0 bases, with 16 bases spanning the gap. The CDR3 nucleotides read TGTGCCAGCAGCTATAAGAAGGACACCCGCTCTGGAAACACCATATATTTT. It encodes CASSYKKDTRSGNTIYF.